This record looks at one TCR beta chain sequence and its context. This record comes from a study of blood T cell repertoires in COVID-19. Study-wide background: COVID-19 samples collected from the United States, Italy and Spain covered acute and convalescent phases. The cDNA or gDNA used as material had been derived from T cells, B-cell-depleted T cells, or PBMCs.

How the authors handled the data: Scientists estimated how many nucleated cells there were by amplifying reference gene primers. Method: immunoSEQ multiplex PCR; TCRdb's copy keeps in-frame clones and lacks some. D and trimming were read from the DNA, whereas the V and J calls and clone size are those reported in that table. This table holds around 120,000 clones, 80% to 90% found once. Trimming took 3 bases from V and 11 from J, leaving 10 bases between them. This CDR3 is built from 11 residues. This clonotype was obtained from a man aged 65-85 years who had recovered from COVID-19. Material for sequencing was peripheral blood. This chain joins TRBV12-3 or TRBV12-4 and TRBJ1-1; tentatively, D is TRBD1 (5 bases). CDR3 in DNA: TGTGCCAGCAGTTTGGAGGGGTATGCTTTCTTT. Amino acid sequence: CASSLEGYAFF.